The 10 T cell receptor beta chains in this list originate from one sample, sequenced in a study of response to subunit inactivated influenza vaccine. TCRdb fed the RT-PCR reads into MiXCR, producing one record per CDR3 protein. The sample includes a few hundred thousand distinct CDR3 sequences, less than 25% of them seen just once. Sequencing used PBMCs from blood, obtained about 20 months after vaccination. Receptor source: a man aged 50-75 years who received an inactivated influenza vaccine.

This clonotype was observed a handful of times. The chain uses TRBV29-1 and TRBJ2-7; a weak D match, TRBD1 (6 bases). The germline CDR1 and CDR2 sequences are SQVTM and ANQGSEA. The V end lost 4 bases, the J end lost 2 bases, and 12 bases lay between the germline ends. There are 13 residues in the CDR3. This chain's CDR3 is CSVGMGTTYEQYF. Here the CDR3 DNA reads TGCAGCGTTGGGATGGGGACAACCTACGAGCAGTACTTC.

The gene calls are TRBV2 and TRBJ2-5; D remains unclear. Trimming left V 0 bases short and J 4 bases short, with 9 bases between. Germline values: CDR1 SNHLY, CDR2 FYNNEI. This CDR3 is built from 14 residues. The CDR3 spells CASSEAATIETQYF. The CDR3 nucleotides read TGTGCCAGCAGTGAAGCTGCTACTATAGAGACCCAGTACTTC.

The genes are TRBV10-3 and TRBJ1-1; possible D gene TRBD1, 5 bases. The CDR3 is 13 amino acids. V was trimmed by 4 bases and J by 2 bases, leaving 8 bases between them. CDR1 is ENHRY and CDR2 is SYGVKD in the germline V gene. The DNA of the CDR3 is TGTGCCATCAGTGGGACATCAAACACTGAAGCTTTCTTT. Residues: CAISGTSNTEAFF.

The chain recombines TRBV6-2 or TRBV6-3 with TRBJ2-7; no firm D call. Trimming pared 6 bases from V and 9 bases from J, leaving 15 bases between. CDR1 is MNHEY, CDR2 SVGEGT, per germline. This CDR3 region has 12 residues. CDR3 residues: CASSPPYEVQYF. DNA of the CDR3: TGTGCCAGCAGCCCGCCCTACGAGGTGCAGTACTTC.

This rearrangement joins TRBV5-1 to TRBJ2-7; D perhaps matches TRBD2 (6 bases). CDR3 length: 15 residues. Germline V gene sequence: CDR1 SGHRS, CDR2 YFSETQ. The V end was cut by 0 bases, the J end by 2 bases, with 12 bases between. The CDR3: CASSLAGARTYEQYF. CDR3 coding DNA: TGCGCCAGCAGCTTGGCGGGAGCCCGAACCTACGAGCAGTACTTC. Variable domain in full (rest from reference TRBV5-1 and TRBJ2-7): KAGVTQTPRYLIKTRGQQVTLSCSPISGHRSVSWYQQTPGQGLQFLFEYFSETQRNKGNFPGRFSGRQFSNSRSEMNVSTLELGDSALYLCASSLAGARTYEQYFGPGTRLTVT.

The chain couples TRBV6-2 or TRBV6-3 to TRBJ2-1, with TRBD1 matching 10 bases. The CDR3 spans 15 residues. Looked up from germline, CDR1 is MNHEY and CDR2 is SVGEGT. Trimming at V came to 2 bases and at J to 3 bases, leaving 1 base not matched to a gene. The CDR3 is CASSYRDRGYNEQFF. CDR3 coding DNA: TGTGCCAGCAGTTACAGGGACAGGGGCTACAATGAGCAGTTCTTC.

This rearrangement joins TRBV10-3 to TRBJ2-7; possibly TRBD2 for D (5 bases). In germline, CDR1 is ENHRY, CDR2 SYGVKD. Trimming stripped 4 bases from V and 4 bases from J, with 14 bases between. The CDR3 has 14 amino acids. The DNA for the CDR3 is TGTGCCATCAGTGCCTCCGGAGCGGTGTACGAGCAGTACTTC. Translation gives CAISASGAVYEQYF.

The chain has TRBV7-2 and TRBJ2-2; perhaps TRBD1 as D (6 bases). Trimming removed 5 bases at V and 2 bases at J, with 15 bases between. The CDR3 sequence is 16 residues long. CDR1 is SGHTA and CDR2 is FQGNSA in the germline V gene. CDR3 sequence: CASSLQGLKNTGELFF. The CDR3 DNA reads TGTGCCAGCAGCCTACAGGGCCTGAAAAACACCGGGGAGCTGTTTTTT. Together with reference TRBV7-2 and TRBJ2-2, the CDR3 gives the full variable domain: GAGVSQSPSNKVTEKGKDVELRCDPISGHTALYWYRQSLGQGLEFLIYFQGNSAPDKSGLPSDRFSAERTGGSVSTLTIQRTQQEDSAVYLCASSLQGLKNTGELFFGEGSRLTVL.

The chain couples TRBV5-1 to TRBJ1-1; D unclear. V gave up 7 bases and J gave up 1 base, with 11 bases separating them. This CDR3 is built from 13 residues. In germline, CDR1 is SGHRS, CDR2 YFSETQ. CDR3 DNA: TGCGCCAGCGGCCGGGAGACGAACACTGAAGCTTTCTTT. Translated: CASGRETNTEAFF.

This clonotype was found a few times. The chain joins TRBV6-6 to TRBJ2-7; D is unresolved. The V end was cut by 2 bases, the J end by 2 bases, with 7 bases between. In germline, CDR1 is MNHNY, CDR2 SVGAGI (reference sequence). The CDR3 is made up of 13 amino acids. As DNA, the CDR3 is TGTGCCAGCAGTTACATCGAGGCCTACGAGCAGTACTTC. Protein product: CASSYIEAYEQYF.